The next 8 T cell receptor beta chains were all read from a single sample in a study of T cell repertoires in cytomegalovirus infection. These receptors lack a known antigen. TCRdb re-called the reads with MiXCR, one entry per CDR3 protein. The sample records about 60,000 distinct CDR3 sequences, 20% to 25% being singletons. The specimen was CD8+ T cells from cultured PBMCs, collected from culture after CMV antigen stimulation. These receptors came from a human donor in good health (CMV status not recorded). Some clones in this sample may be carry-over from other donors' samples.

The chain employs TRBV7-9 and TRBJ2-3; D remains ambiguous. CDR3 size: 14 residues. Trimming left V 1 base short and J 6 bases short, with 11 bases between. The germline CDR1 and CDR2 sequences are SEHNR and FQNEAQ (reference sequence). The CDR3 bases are TGTGCCAGCAGCTTAGAGGATCTTTGGGATACGCAGTATTTT. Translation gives CASSLEDLWDTQYF.

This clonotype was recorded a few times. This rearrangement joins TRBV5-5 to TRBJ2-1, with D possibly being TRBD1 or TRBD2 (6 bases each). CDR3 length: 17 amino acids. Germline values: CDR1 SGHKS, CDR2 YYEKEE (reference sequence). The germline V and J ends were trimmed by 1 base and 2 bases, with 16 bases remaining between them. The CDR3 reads CASSLPSQGGAYNEQFF. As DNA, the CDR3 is TGTGCCAGCAGCTTGCCATCACAGGGAGGCGCCTACAATGAGCAGTTCTTC.

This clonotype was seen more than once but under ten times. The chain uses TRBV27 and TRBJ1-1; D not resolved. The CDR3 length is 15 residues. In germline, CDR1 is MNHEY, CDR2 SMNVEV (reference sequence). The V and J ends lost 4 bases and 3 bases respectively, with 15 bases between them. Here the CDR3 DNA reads TGTGCCAGCAGTTCCCTCTGGGGAGCGTACACTGAAGCTTTCTTT. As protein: CASSSLWGAYTEAFF.

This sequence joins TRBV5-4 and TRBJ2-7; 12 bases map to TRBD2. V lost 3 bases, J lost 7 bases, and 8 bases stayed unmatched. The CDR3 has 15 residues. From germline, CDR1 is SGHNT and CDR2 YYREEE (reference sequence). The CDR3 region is CASSSRLAGEDEQYF. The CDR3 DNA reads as TGTGCCAGCAGCTCCAGACTAGCGGGAGAAGATGAGCAGTACTTC.

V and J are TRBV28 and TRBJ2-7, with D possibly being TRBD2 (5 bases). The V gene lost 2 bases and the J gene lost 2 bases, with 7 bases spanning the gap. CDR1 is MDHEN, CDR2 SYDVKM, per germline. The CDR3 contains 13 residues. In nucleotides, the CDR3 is TGTGCCAGCAGTTTACGGGGTACCTACGAGCAGTACTTC. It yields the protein CASSLRGTYEQYF.

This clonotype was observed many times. In nucleotides, the CDR3 is TGTGCCAGCAGAATATCAGAGGGGGGGAAGGACACTGAAGCTTTCTTT. Translating it yields CASRISEGGKDTEAFF. The chain has TRBV12-3 or TRBV12-4 and TRBJ1-1; a possible D gene is TRBD1 (6 bases). The CDR3 totals 16 residues. V was clipped by 6 bases and J by 3 bases, with 20 bases between them.

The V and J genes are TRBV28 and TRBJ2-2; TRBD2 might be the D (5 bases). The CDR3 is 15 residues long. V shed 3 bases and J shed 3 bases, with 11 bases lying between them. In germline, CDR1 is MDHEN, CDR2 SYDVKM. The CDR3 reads CASSFGVGYTGELFF. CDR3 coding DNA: TGTGCCAGCAGTTTCGGGGTGGGGTACACCGGGGAGCTGTTTTTT.

The CDR3 loop reads CASSSWDSQGDEQYF. CDR3 in DNA: TGTGCCAGCAGCTCTTGGGACAGCCAGGGGGACGAGCAGTACTTC. The rearrangement links TRBV7-2 to TRBJ2-7, with 7 bases identical to TRBD1. The CDR3 is 15 residues long. Germline V gene lookup returns CDR1 SGHTA and CDR2 FQGNSA. V was clipped by 4 bases and J by 5 bases; unmatched bases: 11.